Below are 10 T cell receptor beta chains sequenced from a single sample in a study of blood T cells in healthy people across ages. Alongside a J-beta primer mix, a sample-barcoded 5' primer served in a second PCR lasting about 6 to 12 cycles. One entry per CDR3 protein results from TCRdb running MiXCR on the 5' RACE reads. The data show roughly 800,000 distinct CDR3 sequences, about 34% seen once. The specimen was blood. The receptors here all came from a man between 18 and 35 years old in good health.

Ten or more counts support this clonotype. The rearrangement uses TRBV12-3 or TRBV12-4 and TRBJ1-2, with D tentatively TRBD1 (5 bases). The V and J ends lost 1 base and 4 bases respectively, with 7 bases between them. The CDR3 is 13 residues long. CDR3 sequence (DNA): TGTGCCAGCAGTTTAGGACAGCTCTATGGCTACACCTTC. This codes for CASSLGQLYGYTF.

This clonotype has only a few counts. The chain recombines TRBV18 with TRBJ2-1, with D maybe TRBD2 (6 bases). The CDR3 is made up of 15 amino acids. Germline V lookup: CDR1 KGHSH, CDR2 LQKENI. The germline V and J ends were trimmed by 1 base and 8 bases, with 15 bases remaining between them. Here the CDR3 reads CASSPRVRGTDEQFF. CDR3 nucleotide sequence: TGTGCCAGCTCACCACGCGTACGGGGGACCGATGAGCAGTTCTTC.

This clonotype was seen repeatedly, ten times or more. Here the CDR3 reads CASSADRQETQYF. DNA for the CDR3: TGTGCCAGCAGCGCCGACAGACAAGAGACCCAGTACTTC. The J gene is TRBJ2-5, the V gene TRBV9, with D perhaps matching TRBD1 (5 bases). In germline, CDR1 is SGDLS, CDR2 YYNGEE. The CDR3 consists of 13 residues. Deletions cut 3 bases from V and 2 bases from J, with 8 bases between.

The chain carries TRBV7-9 and TRBJ2-3; unclear D gene. CDR3 length: 12 amino acids. V was shortened by 5 bases and J by 4 bases, with 7 bases between the two germline ends. The germline V gene has CDR1 SEHNR and CDR2 FQNEAQ (reference sequence). The CDR3: CASSKPADTQYF. CDR3 coding DNA: TGTGCCAGCAGCAAACCGGCAGATACGCAGTATTTT.

The rearrangement uses TRBV4-3 and TRBJ2-5; 7 bases map to TRBD1. The ends lost 1 base at V and 4 bases at J; junction bases unmatched: 9. The CDR3 length is 16 residues. Germline lookup yields CDR1 LGHNA and CDR2 YSLEER. This chain's CDR3 is CASSQAPGTARETQYF. The DNA for the CDR3 is TGCGCCAGCAGCCAAGCACCAGGGACAGCTCGAGAGACCCAGTACTTC.

This chain joins TRBV6-5 and TRBJ2-3, with D perhaps matching TRBD2 (5 bases). In germline, CDR1 is MNHEY, CDR2 SVGAGI. This CDR3 is built from 14 residues. Trimming left V 6 bases short and J 1 base short, with 11 bases between. The DNA for the CDR3 is TGTGCCAGCAGGTCGACGGAGGGCACAGATACGCAGTATTTT. It encodes CASRSTEGTDTQYF.

This clonotype has a count of ten or more. The genes are TRBV6-6 and TRBJ1-4; no clear D gene. The length of the CDR3 is 17 residues. Trimming shortened V by 2 bases and J by 5 bases, and 18 bases separated the two germline ends. Germline CDR1 MNHNY, CDR2 SVGAGI (reference sequence). CDR3 sequence reads: CASSYHPFGGVNEKLFF. The CDR3 nucleotides read TGTGCCAGCAGTTACCACCCCTTTGGAGGAGTAAATGAAAAACTGTTTTTT.

V is TRBV25-1 and J is TRBJ1-1; 8 bases fit TRBD1. The CDR3 extends over 15 amino acids. The junction had 3 bases not matched to a gene; V was cut back by 0 bases and J by 3 bases. Germline V CDR1 and CDR2: MGHDK, SYGVNS. The CDR3 region has the DNA TGTGCCAGCAGTGAATACACAGGGGGGGACACTGAAGCTTTCTTT. This encodes CASSEYTGGDTEAFF. Looking up the rest from reference TRBV25-1 and TRBJ1-1 gives the full variable domain: EADIYQTPRYLVIGTGKKITLECSQTMGHDKMYWYQQDPGMELHLIHYSYGVNSTEKGDLSSESTVSRIRTEHFPLTLESARPSHTSQYLCASSEYTGGDTEAFFGQGTRLTVV.

Note on this clonotype: The junction differs from germline at one of its ends, possibly a read error. The chain is built from TRBV12-3 or TRBV12-4 and TRBJ2-3, with 8 bases fitting TRBD2. This CDR3 is 18 amino acids long. The CDR3 sequence: CASSPGTSIGTGTDMQYF. CDR3 sequence (DNA): TGTGCCAGCAGCCCCGGGACTAGTATCGGCACTGGTACAGATATGCAGTATTTT.

This rearrangement joins TRBV6-5 to TRBJ1-2, with a possible D match to TRBD1 (5 bases). CDR1 MNHEY and CDR2 SVGAGI come from the germline V gene. Trimming cost V 6 bases and J 6 bases, with 20 bases left between them. The CDR3 loop spans 15 amino acids. In nucleotides, the CDR3 is TGTGCCAGCAGGGACAATTGGGAGGTGAAGGATGGCTACACCTTC. Protein sequence: CASRDNWEVKDGYTF.